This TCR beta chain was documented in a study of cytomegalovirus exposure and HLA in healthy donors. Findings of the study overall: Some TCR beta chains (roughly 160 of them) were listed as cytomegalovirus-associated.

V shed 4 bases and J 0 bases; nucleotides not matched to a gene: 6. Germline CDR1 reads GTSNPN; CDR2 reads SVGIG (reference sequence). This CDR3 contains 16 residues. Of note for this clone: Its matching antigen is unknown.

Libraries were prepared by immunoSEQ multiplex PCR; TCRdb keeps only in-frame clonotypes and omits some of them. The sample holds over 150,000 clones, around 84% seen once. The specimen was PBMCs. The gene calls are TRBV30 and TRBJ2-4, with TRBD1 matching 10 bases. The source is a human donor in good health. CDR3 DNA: TGTGCCTGGACGCCGGGACAGGGGTTAGCCAAAAACATTCAGTACTTC. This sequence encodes CAWTPGQGLAKNIQYF.